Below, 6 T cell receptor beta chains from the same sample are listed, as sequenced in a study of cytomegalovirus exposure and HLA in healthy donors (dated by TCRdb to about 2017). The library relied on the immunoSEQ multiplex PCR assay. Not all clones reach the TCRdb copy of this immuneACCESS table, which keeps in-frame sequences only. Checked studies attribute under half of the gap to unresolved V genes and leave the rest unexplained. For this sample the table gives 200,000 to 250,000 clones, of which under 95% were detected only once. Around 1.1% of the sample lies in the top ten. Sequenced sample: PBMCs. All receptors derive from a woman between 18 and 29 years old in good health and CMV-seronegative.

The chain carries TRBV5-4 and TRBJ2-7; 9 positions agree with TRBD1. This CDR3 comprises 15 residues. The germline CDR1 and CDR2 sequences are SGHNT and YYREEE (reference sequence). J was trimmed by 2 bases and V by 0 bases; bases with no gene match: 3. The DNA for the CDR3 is TGTGCCAGCAGCTTGGGGGGACAGGGTGCCTACGAGCAGTACTTC. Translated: CASSLGGQGAYEQYF.

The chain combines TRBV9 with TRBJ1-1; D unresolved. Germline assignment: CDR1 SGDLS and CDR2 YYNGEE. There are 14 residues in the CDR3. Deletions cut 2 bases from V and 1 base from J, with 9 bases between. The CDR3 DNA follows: TGTGCCAGCAGCGTTTTGGGGAGGAACACTGAAGCTTTCTTT. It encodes CASSVLGRNTEAFF.

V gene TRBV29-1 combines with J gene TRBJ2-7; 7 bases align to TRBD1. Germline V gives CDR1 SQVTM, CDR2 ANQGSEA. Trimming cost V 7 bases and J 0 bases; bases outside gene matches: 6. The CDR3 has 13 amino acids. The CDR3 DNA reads TGCAGCGCTGCTAGGGACAGCTCCTACGAGCAGTACTTC. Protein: CSAARDSSYEQYF.

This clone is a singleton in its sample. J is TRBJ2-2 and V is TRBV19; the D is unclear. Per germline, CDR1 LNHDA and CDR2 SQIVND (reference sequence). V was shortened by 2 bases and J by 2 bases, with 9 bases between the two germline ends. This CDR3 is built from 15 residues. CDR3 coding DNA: TGTGCCAGTAGTATAACCGGGTCTAACACCGGGGAGCTGTTTTTT. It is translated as CASSITGSNTGELFF.

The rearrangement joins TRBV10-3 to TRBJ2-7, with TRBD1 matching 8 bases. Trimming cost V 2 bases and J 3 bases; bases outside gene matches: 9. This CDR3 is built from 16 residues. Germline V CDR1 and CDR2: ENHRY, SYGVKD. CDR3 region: CAISENRGVRHYEQYF. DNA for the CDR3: TGTGCCATCAGTGAGAACAGGGGGGTTAGGCACTACGAGCAGTACTTC.

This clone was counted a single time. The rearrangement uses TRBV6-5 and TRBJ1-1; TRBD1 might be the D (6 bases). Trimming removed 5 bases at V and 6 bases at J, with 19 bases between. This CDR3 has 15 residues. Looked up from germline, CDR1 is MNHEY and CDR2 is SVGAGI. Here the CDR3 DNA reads TGTGCCAGCAGTGGACAGCCACACCGGGGCGCTGAAGCTTTCTTT. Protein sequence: CASSGQPHRGAEAFF.